This entry is about one T cell receptor beta chain. Produced via immunoSEQ multiplex PCR; TCRdb's table is partial and in-frame only. The top ten hold around 0.24% of the sample, which has roughly 80,000 clones, about 91% seen once. The data derive from a study of technical replicates of blood from four donors. This CDR3 spans 16 amino acids. The V end was cut by 5 bases, the J end by 9 bases, with 24 bases between. The V gene's germline CDR1 is SGDLS and CDR2 YYNGEE. The sample consisted of T cells isolated from PBMCs. The gene calls are TRBV9 and TRBJ2-1; D gene unclear. The clonotype originates from a human donor in good health. CDR3 region: CASSPTQYPEYIEQFF. CDR3 coding DNA: TGTGCCAGCAGTCCCACTCAATATCCCGAGTATATTGAGCAGTTCTTC.